This TCR beta chain was identified in a study of T cell repertoires in cytomegalovirus infection. TCRdb used MiXCR to reprocess the reads, holding one entry per CDR3 protein. The sample includes 300,000 or so distinct CDR3 sequences, roughly a tenth seen only once; the top ten take more than 2.5%. The J segment lost 5 bases and the V segment lost 0 bases, leaving 6 bases of the junction unmatched. Germline assignment: CDR1 DFQATT and CDR2 SNEGSKA (reference sequence). The CDR3 spans 16 residues. This sequence originates from a human donor in good health (CMV status not recorded). Some clones in this sample may be carry-over from other donors' samples. Sequencing was carried out using PBMCs. The chain uses TRBV20-1 and TRBJ2-2; 10 nucleotides line up with TRBD2. The CDR3 protein is CSARDTGLARTGELFF. DNA for the CDR3: TGCAGTGCTAGAGACACGGGACTAGCGAGGACCGGGGAGCTGTTTTTT.